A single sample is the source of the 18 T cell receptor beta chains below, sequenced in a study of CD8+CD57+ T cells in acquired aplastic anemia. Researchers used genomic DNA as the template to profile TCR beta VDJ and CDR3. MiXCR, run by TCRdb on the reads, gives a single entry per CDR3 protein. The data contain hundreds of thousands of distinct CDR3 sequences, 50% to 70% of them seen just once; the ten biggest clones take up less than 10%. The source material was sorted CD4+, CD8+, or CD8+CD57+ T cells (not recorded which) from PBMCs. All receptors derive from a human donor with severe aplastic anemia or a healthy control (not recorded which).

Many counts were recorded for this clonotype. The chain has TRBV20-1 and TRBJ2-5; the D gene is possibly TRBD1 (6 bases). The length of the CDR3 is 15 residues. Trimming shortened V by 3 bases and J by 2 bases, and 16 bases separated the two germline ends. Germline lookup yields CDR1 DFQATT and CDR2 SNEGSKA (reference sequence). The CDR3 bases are TGCAGTGCTAGCTCCGCCAGGGGATCTCAAGAGACCCAGTACTTC. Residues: CSASSARGSQETQYF.

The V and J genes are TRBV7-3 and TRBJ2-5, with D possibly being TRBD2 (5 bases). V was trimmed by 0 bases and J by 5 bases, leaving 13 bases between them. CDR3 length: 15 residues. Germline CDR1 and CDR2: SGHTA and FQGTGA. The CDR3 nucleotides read TGTGCCAGCAGCTTAACTGGAGGCGACGGGGAGACCCAGTACTTC. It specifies CASSLTGGDGETQYF.

In DNA form, the CDR3 reads TGTGCCAGCAGTGAAGTAAATCCTTACGAGCAGTACTTC. Protein product: CASSEVNPYEQYF. The chain couples TRBV2 to TRBJ2-7; D is uncertain. The CDR3 has 13 amino acids. Trimming took 1 base from V and 4 from J, leaving 8 bases between them. Germline CDR1 and CDR2: SNHLY and FYNNEI.

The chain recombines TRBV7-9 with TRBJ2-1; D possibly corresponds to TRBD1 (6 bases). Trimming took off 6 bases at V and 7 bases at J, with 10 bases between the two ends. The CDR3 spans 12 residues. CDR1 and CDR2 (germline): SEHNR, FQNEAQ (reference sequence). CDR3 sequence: CASRRQGNEQFF. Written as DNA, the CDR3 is TGTGCCAGCAGGCGCCAGGGGAATGAGCAGTTCTTC.

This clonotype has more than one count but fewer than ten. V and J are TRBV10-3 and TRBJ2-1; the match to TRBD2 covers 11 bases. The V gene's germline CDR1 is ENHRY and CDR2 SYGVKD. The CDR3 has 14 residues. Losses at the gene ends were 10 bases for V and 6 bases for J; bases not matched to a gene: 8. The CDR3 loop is CASQTSGVSNEQFF. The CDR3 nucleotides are TGTGCCAGCCAGACTAGCGGGGTAAGCAATGAGCAGTTCTTC.

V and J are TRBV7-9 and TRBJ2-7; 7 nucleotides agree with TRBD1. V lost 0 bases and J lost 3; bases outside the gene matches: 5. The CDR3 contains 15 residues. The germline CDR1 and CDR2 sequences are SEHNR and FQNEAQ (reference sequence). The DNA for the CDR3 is TGTGCCAGCAGCTTAGCCTCGACAGGGAACTACGAGCAGTACTTC. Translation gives CASSLASTGNYEQYF.

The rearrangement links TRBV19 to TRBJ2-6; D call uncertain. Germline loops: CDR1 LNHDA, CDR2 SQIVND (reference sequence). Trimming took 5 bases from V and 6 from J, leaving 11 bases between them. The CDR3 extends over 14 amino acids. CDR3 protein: CASSPRRVANVLTF. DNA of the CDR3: TGTGCCAGTAGTCCCAGACGAGTGGCCAACGTCCTGACTTTC.

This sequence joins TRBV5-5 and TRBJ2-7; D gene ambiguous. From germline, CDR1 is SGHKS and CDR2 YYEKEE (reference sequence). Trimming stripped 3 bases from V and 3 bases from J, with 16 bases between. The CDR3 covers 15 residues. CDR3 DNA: TGTGCCAGCAGCTCCGGGCCCCAGGCGGACTACGAGCAGTACTTC. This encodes CASSSGPQADYEQYF.

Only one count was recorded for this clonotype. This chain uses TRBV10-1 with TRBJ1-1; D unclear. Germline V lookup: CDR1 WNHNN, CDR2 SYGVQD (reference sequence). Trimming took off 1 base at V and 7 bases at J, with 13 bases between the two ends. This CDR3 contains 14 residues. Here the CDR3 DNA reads TGCGCCAGCAGTGAGTTACAGACTGGGTATGAAGCTTTCTTT. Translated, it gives CASSELQTGYEAFF.

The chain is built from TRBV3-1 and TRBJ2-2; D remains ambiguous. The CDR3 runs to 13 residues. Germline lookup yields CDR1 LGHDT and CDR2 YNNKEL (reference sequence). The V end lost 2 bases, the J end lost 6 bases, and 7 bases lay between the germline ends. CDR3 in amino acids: CASSQSMAGELFF. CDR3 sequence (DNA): TGTGCCAGCAGCCAATCGATGGCCGGGGAGCTGTTTTTT.

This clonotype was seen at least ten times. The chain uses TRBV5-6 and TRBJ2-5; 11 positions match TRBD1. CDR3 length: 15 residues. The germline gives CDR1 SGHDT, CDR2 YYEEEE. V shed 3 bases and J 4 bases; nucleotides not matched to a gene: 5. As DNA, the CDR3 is TGTGCCAGCAGCTCCGGACAGGGGGCACGAGAGACCCAGTACTTC. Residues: CASSSGQGARETQYF. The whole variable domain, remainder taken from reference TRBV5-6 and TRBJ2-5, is DAGVTQSPTHLIKTRGQQVTLRCSPKSGHDTVSWYQQALGQGPQFIFQYYEEEERQRGNFPDRFSGHQFPNYSSELNVNALLLGDSALYLCASSSGQGARETQYFGPGTRLLVL.

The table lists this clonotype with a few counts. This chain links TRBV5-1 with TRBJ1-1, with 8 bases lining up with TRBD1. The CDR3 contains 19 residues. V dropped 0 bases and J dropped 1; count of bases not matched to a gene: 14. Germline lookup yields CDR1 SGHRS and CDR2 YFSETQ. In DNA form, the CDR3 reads TGCGCCAGCAGCTTGGCCAGCCTGGTTGCAGGGGGCAAGAACACTGAAGCTTTCTTT. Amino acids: CASSLASLVAGGKNTEAFF.

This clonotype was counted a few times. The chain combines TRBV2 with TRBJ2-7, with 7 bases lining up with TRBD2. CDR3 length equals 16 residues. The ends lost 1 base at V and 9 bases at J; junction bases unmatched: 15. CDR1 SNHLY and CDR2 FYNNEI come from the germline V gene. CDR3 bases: TGTGCCAGCAGTGAAGGGGGGGGTAGTAAGCCTACGAGGCAGTACTTC. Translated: CASSEGGGSKPTRQYF.

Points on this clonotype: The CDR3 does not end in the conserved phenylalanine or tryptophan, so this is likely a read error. The CDR3 reads CASSQDSGQGDYNEQFL. DNA of the CDR3: TGCGCCAGCAGCCAAGATTCGGGTCAGGGCGACTACAATGAGCAGTTCCTC. J is TRBJ2-1 and V is TRBV4-3; D is possibly TRBD1 (5 bases). The CDR3 loop spans 17 amino acids. Trimming stripped 0 bases from V and 3 bases from J, with 15 bases between. The V gene's germline CDR1 is LGHNA and CDR2 YSLEER.

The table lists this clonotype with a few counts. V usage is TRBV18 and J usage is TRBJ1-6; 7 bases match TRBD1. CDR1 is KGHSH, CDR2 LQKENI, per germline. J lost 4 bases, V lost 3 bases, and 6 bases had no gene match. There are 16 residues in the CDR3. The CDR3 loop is CASSPTGNIYNSPLHF. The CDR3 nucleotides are TGTGCCAGCTCACCGACAGGGAACATTTATAATTCACCCCTCCACTTT. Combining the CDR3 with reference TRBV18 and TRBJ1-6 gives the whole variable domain NAGVMQNPRHLVRRRGQEARLRCSPMKGHSHVYWYRQLPEEGLKFMVYLQKENIIDESGMPKERFSAEFPKEGPSILRIQQVVRGDSAAYFCASSPTGNIYNSPLHFGNGTRLTVT.

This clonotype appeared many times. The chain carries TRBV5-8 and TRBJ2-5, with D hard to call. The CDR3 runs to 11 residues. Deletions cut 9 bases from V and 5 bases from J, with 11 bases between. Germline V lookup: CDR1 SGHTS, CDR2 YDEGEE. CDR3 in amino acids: CATPWKETQYF. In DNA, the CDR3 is TGTGCCACCCCTTGGAAGGAGACCCAGTACTTC.

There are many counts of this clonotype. The CDR3 protein is CASRGIRVSYEQYF. In nucleotides, the CDR3 is TGTGCCAGCAGAGGGATCAGGGTTTCCTACGAGCAGTACTTC. V is TRBV2 and J is TRBJ2-7; weak D call: TRBD1 (5 bases). CDR1 and CDR2 from the germline V gene are SNHLY and FYNNEI. This CDR3 has 14 amino acids. V lost 6 bases, J lost 1 base, and 13 bases lay in between. The full variable domain, completed using reference TRBV2 and TRBJ2-7, is EPEVTQTPSHQVTQMGQEVILRCVPISNHLYFYWYRQILGQKVEFLVSFYNNEISEKSEIFDDQFSVERPDGSNFTLKIRSTKLEDSAMYFCASRGIRVSYEQYFGPGTRLTVT.

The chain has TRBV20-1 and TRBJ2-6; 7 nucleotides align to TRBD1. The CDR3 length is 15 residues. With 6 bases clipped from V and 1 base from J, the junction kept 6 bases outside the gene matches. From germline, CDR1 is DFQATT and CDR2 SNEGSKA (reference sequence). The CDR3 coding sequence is TGCAGTGCCCCCGGGACAGTTTCTGGGGCCAACGTCCTGACTTTC. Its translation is CSAPGTVSGANVLTF.